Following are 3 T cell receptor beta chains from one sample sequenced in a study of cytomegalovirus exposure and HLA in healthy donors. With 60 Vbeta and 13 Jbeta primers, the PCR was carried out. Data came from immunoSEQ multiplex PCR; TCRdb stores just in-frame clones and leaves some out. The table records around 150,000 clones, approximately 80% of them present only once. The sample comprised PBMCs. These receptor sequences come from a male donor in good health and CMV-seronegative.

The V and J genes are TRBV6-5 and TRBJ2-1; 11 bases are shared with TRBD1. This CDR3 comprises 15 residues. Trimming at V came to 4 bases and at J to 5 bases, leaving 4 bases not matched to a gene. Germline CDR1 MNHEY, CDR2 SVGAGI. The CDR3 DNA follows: TGTGCCAGCAGTTCCGGGACAGGGGGTAACAATGAGCAGTTCTTC. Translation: CASSSGTGGNNEQFF.

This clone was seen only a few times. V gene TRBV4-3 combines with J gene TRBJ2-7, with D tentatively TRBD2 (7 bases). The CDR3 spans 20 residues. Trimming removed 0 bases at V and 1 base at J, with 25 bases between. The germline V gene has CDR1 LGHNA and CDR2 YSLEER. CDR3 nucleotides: TGCGCCAGCAGCCAAGAATGGGCCTTAGAGGGGGGGCCTCGGTCCTACGAGCAGTACTTC. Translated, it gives CASSQEWALEGGPRSYEQYF.

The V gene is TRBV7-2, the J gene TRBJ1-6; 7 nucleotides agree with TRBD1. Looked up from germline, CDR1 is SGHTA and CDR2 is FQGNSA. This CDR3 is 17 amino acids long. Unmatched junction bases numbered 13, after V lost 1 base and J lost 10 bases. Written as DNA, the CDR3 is TGTGCCAGCAGCTTAGTAGGCCCGGGACAGTCAATATCACCCCTCCACTTT. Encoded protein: CASSLVGPGQSISPLHF. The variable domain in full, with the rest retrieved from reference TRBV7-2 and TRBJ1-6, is GAGVSQSPSNKVTEKGKDVELRCDPISGHTALYWYRQSLGQGLEFLIYFQGNSAPDKSGLPSDRFSAERTGGSVSTLTIQRTQQEDSAVYLCASSLVGPGQSISPLHFGNGTRLTVT.